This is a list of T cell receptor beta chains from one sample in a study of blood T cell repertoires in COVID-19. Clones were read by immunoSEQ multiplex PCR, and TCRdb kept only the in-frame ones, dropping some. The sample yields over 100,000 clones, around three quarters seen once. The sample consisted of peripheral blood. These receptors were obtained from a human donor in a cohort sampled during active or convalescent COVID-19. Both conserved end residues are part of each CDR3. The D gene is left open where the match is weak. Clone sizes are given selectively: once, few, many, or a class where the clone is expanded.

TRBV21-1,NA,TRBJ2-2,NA,CASSKVNSMVEELFF,TGTGCCAGCAGCAAAGTCAACAGTATGGTTGAGGAGCTGTTTTTT
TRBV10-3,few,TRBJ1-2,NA,CAIRGERRDGYTF,TGTGCCATCAGGGGAGAAAGGAGGGATGGCTACACCTTC
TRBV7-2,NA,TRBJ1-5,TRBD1,CASSSGTAQPQHF,TGTGCCAGCAGCTCCGGGACAGCGCAGCCCCAGCATTTT
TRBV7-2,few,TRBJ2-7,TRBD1,CASSLDQGAYVQYF,TGTGCCAGCAGCTTAGACCAGGGGGCCTACGTGCAGTACTTC
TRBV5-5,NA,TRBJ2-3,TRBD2,CASSLSPSGVTDTQYF,TGTGCCAGCAGCTTGTCCCCCAGCGGGGTCACAGATACGCAGTATTTT
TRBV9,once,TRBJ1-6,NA,CASSVSPNPGSPLHF,TGTGCCAGCAGCGTAAGCCCGAACCCGGGTTCACCCCTCCACTTT
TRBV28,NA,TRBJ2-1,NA,CASSATGSSYNERFF,TGTGCCAGCAGTGCGACCGGGAGCTCCTACAATGAGCGGTTCTTC
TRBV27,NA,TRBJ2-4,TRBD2,CASSPRAGGLAAKNIQYF,TGTGCCAGCAGTCCTCGAGCGGGGGGACTAGCGGCCAAAAACATTCAGTACTTC
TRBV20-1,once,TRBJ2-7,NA,CSARASYEQYF,TGCAGTGCTAGGGCCAGCTACGAGCAGTACTTC
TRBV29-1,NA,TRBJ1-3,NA,CSVGENSGNTIYF,TGCAGCGTTGGCGAAAACTCTGGAAACACCATATATTTT
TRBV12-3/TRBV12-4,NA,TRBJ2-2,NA,CASGPNPGELFF,TGTGCCAGCGGTCCTAATCCCGGGGAGCTGTTTTTT
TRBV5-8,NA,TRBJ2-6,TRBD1,CASSLGRGLGGANVLTF,TGTGCCAGCAGCTTGGGCAGGGGGCTCGGTGGGGCCAACGTCCTGACTTTC
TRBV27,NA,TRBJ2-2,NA,CASRPTRVLTNGELFF,TGTGCCAGCAGACCGACTAGGGTGCTAACAAACGGGGAGCTGTTTTTT
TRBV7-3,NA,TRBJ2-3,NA,CASRSQGFITDTQYF,TGTGCCAGCAGATCTCAGGGTTTCATCACAGATACGCAGTATTTT
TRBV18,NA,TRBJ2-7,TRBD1,CASSPSSGTGRYEQYF,TGTGCCAGCTCACCCTCCTCCGGGACAGGGCGTTACGAGCAGTACTTC
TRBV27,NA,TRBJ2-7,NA,CASRPSIRGGRNYEQYF,TGTGCCAGCAGGCCCTCCATCCGCGGGGGCCGCAACTACGAGCAGTACTTC
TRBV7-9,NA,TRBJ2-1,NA,CASSLAPHNEQFF,TGTGCCAGCAGCTTAGCCCCTCACAATGAGCAGTTCTTC
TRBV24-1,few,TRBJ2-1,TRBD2,CATSDGTSGGSGFEQFF,TGTGCCACCAGTGATGGGACTAGCGGGGGGTCCGGGTTTGAGCAGTTCTTC
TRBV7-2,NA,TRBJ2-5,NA,CASSLISDAPRGTQYF,TGTGCCAGCAGCTTAATTAGCGACGCGCCTCGGGGGACCCAGTACTTC
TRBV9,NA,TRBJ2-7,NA,CASSAGLDRDYEQYF,TGTGCCAGCAGCGCCGGACTGGACCGGGATTACGAGCAGTACTTC
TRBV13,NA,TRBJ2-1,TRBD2,CASSLRGAGGLKYNEQFF,TGTGCCAGCAGCTTACGGGGAGCGGGAGGGCTAAAGTACAATGAGCAGTTCTTC
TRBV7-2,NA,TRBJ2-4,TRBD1,CASSLTRDRLAKNIQYF,TGTGCCAGCAGCTTAACCCGGGACAGACTAGCCAAAAACATTCAGTACTTC
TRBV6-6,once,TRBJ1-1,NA,CASSFGRGNTEAFF,TGTGCCAGCAGTTTCGGACGGGGGAACACTGAAGCTTTCTTT
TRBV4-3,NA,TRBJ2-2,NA,CASSQVPVTSTGELFF,TGCGCCAGCAGCCAAGTCCCCGTCACAAGCACCGGGGAGCTGTTTTTT
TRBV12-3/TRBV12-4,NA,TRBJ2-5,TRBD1,CASSLGTGKTQYF,TGTGCCAGCAGTTTAGGGACAGGGAAGACCCAGTACTTC
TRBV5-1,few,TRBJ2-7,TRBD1,CASSLDGTGGYEQYF,TGCGCCAGCAGCTTGGATGGGACAGGGGGCTACGAGCAGTACTTC
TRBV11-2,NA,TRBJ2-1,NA,CASSWLANEQFF,TGTGCCAGCAGCTGGCTAGCCAATGAGCAGTTCTTC
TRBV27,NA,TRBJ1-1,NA,CASTPLAGPTEAFF,TGTGCCAGCACCCCGTTGGCGGGTCCCACTGAAGCTTTCTTT
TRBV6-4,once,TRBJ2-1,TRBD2,CASSDSLAGGLNEQFF,TGTGCCAGCAGTGATTCCTTAGCGGGGGGGCTCAATGAGCAGTTCTTC
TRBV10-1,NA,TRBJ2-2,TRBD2,CASSEARTRGELFF,TGCGCCAGCAGTGAGGCCCGGACTAGAGGGGAGCTGTTTTTT
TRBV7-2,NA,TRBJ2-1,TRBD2,CASSYIGTSGNNEQFF,TGTGCCAGCAGCTATATAGGGACTAGCGGGAACAATGAGCAGTTCTTC
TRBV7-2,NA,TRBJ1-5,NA,CASSLAGFGANQPQHF,TGTGCCAGCAGCTTAGCCGGATTTGGGGCCAATCAGCCCCAGCATTTT
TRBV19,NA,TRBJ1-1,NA,CASSMGQTNTEAFF,TGTGCCAGTAGTATGGGGCAGACTAACACTGAAGCTTTCTTT
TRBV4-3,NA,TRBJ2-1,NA,CASSQAAGARNNEQFF,TGCGCCAGCAGCCAAGCGGCGGGGGCGCGCAACAATGAGCAGTTCTTC
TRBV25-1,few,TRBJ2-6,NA,CASSGLIWANVLTF,TGTGCCAGCAGTGGACTAATTTGGGCCAACGTCCTGACTTTC
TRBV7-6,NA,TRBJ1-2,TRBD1,CASSLRASAAGTGTSNYGYTF,TGTGCCAGCAGCTTACGGGCTTCCGCGGCAGGGACAGGGACGTCTAACTATGGCTACACCTTC
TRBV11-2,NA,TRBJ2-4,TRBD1,CASSWNRDRSNIQYF,TGTGCCAGCAGCTGGAACCGGGACAGGAGTAACATTCAGTACTTC
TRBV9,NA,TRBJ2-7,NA,CASSPPGGGAHEQYF,TGTGCCAGCAGCCCTCCCGGGGGTGGTGCCCACGAGCAGTACTTC
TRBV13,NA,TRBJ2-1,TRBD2,CASSLVWGAGGGYNEQFF,TGTGCCAGCAGCTTAGTATGGGGAGCGGGGGGCGGCTACAATGAGCAGTTCTTC
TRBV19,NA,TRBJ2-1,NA,CASSSTGKAYNEQFF,TGTGCCAGTAGTAGTACGGGGAAGGCCTACAATGAGCAGTTCTTC
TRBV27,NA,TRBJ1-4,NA,CASSPLGRQNEKLFF,TGTGCCAGCAGTCCCCTGGGGCGGCAGAATGAAAAACTGTTTTTT
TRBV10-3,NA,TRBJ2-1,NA,CAMGSTREQFF,TGTGCCATGGGCAGTACACGGGAGCAGTTCTTC